What follows describes a single T cell receptor (beta chain). Its antigen is undetermined. This entry belongs to a study of OX40 agonist ivuxolimab in advanced cancers. Study background: Across the patients, intravenous ivuxolimab was delivered every 2 weeks at 0.01 to 10 mg/kg. Patients with hepatocellular carcinoma, melanoma, renal cell or head and neck cancer made up the dose-escalation patients. Study-wide points: Normalized T-cell clonal expansion was also low in some nonresponders.

Libraries were prepared by immunoSEQ multiplex PCR; TCRdb keeps only in-frame clonotypes and omits some of them. The sample has 65,000 to 85,000 clones; approximately 87% are singletons. Germline V CDR1 and CDR2: SEHNR, FQNEAQ (reference sequence). The CDR3 loop spans 15 amino acids. Trimming took 7 bases from V and 2 from J, leaving 17 bases between them. This clonotype originated in an adult with an advanced solid tumor such as melanoma, head and neck, liver or kidney cancer. The rearrangement joins TRBV7-9 to TRBJ1-1; D uncertain. The specimen comprised CD4+ or CD8+ T cells sorted from blood, sampled in a trial of the OX40 agonist ivuxolimab. For the CDR3, the DNA is TGTGCCAGCATCTACGTAAGGCAGATAAACACTGAAGCTTTCTTT. It translates to CASIYVRQINTEAFF.